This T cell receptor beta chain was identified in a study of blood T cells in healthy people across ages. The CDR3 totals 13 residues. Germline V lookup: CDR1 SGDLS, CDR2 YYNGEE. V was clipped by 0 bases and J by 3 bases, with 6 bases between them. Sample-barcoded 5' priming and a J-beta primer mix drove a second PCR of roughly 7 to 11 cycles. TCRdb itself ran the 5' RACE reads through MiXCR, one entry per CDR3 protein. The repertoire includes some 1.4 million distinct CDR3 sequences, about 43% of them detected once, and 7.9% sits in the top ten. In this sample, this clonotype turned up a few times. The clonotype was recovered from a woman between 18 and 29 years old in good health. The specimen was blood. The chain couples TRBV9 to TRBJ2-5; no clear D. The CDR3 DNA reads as TGTGCCAGCAGCGTAGGCGAAGAAGAGACCCAGTACTTC. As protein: CASSVGEEETQYF.